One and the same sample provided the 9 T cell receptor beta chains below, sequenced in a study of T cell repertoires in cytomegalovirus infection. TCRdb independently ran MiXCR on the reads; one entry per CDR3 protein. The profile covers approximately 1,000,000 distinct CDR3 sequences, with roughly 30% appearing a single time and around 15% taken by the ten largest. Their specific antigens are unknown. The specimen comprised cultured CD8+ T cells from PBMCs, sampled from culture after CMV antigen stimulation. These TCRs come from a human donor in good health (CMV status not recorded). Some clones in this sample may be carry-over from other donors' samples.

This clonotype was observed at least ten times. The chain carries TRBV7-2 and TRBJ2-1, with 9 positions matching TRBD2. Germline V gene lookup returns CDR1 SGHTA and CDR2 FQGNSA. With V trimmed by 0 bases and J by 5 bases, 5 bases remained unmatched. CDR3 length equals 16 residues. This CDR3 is CASSLAASGEDNEQFF. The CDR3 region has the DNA TGTGCCAGCAGCTTAGCGGCTAGCGGGGAGGACAATGAGCAGTTCTTC.

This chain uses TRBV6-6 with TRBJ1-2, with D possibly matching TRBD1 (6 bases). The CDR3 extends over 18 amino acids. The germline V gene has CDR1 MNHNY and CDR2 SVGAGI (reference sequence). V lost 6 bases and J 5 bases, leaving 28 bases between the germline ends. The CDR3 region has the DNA TGTGCCAGCAGCCCAAGGCCCTTCGGAAACAGGGCTCGATATGGCTACACCTTC. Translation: CASSPRPFGNRARYGYTF.

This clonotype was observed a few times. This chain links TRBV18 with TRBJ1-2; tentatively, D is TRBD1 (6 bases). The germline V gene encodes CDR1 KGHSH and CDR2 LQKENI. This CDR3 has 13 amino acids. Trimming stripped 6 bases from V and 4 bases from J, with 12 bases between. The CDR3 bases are TGTGCCAGCTCGGGAGGACAGCCCTATGGCTACACCTTC. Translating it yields CASSGGQPYGYTF.

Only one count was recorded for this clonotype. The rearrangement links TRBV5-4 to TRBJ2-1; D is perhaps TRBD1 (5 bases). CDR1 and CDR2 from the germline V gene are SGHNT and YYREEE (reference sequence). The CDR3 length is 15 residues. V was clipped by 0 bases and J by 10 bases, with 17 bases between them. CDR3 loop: CASSLADTLFGEQFF. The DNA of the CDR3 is TGTGCCAGCAGCTTGGCGGACACACTCTTCGGGGAGCAGTTCTTC.

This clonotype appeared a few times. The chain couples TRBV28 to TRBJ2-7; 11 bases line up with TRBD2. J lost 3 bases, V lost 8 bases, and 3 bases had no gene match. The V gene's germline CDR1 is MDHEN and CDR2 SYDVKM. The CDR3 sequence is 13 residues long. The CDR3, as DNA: TGTGCCAGCGGTAGCGGGGGGGGCTACGAGCAGTACGTC. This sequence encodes CASGSGGGYEQYV.

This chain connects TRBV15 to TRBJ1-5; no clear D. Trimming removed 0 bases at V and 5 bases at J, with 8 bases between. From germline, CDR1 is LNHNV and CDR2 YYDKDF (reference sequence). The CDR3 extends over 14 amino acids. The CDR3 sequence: CATSRDSLDQPQHF. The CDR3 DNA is TGTGCCACCAGCAGAGATTCCCTGGATCAGCCCCAGCATTTT.

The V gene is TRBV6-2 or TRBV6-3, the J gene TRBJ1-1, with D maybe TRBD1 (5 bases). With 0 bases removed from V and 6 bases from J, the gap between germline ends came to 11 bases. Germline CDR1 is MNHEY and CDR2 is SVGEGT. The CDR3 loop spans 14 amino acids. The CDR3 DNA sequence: TGTGCCAGCAGTTACTCTGGCAGGGACGCTGAAGCTTTCTTT. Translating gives CASSYSGRDAEAFF.

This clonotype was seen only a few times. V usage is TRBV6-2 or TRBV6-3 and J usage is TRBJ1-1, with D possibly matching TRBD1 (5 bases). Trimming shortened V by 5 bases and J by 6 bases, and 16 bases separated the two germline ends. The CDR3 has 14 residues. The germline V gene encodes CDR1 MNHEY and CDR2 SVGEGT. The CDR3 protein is CASSALQGVPEAFF. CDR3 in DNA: TGTGCCAGCAGTGCTCTTCAGGGTGTACCTGAAGCTTTCTTT.

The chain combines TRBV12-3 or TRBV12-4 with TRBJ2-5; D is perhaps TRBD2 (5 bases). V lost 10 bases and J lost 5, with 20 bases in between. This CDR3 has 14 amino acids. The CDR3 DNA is TGTGCCAACAGCTCAACTAGGCGGCACGAGACCCAGTACTTC. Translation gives CANSSTRRHETQYF.